The T cell receptor beta chain described here comes from a study of breast tumors, draining lymph nodes, adjacent tissues. Points from the study as a whole: Data only fit, rather than demonstrated, lymph node origin of most tumor T cells.

Germline V CDR1 and CDR2: MNHNS, SASEGT. The germline V and J ends were trimmed by 4 bases and 2 bases, with 19 bases remaining between them. This CDR3 is 17 amino acids long. Concerning this clonotype itself: Its cognate antigen is unknown.

Breast cancer patients provided tissue from their axillary draining lymph nodes. TCRdb redid the calling of the multiplex PCR reads with MiXCR, one entry per CDR3 protein. The sample consists of fewer than 200,000 distinct CDR3 sequences, roughly a third of them appearing once. The chain has TRBV6-1 and TRBJ2-3, with D perhaps TRBD1 or TRBD2 (5 bases each). The sequence derives from a female donor with breast cancer. Some clones in this sample may be carry-over from other donors' samples. Sequencing used axillary lymph node tissue. The CDR3 spells CASSANWGTLYTDTQYF. Written as DNA, the CDR3 is TGTGCCAGCAGTGCCAATTGGGGGACCCTATACACAGATACGCAGTATTTT.